One T cell receptor beta chain is described in this entry. Its antigen is not identified. A single record per CDR3 protein comes from TCRdb applying MiXCR to the 5' RACE reads. The sample has about 500,000 distinct CDR3 sequences, roughly 13% seen once. These data belong to a study of CD8 T cells in ankylosing spondylitis. Study-wide points: Reportedly, disease-linked clones are significantly enriched in ankylosing spondylitis patients' matched synovial fluid. In ankylosing spondylitis blood, a motif of fewer than 10 highly homologous TCR beta variants appeared characteristic.

The CDR3 extends over 14 amino acids. V was clipped by 2 bases and J by 5 bases; unmatched bases: 0. Germline assignment: CDR1 ENHRY and CDR2 SYGVKD. The TCR sequence derives from a male donor with ankylosing spondylitis. The rearrangement joins TRBV10-3 to TRBJ2-2, with 9 bases matching TRBD1. The sample consisted of blood, either unsorted or a sorted T cell fraction (not recorded which). The chain's CDR3 is CAISEGQGTGELFF. The CDR3 nucleotides read TGTGCCATCAGTGAGGGACAGGGGACCGGGGAGCTGTTTTTT.